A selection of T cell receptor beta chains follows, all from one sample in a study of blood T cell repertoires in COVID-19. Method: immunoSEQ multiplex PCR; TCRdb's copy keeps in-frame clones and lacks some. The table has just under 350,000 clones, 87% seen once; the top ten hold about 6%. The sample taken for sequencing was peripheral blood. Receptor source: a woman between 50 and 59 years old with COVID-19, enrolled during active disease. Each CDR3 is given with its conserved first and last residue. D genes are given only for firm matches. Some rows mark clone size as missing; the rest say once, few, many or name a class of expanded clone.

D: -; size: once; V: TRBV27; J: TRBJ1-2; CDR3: CASSTRGQGYYGYTF; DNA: TGTGCCAGCAGTACCAGAGGGCAGGGGTACTATGGCTACACCTTC
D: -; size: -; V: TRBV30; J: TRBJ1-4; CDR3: CAWSEMGGIGEKLFF; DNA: TGTGCCTGGAGCGAAATGGGGGGAATTGGCGAAAAACTGTTTTTT
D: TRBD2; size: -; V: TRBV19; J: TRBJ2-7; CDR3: CASSILWGGTYEQYF; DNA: TGTGCCAGTAGTATCTTATGGGGGGGGACCTACGAGCAGTACTTC
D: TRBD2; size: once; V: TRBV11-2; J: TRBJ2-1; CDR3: CASSLREFNEQFF; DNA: TGTGCCAGCAGCTTGCGGGAGTTCAATGAGCAGTTCTTC
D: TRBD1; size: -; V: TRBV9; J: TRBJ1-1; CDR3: CASSALGQGGFTEAFF; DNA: TGTGCCAGCAGCGCCCTTGGACAGGGCGGGTTCACTGAAGCTTTCTTT
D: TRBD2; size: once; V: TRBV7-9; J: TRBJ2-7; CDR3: CASSRLAAEGYEQYF; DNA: TGTGCCAGCAGCCGGCTAGCGGCCGAGGGGTACGAGCAGTACTTC
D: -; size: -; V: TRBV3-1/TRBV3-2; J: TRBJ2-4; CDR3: CASSQVRGFLAKNIQYF; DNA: TGTGCCAGCAGCCAGGTTAGGGGATTCCTAGCCAAAAACATTCAGTACTTC
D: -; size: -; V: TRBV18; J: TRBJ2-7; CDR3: CASSRGTAGDYEQYF; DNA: TGTGCCAGCTCCCGTGGGACAGCGGGTGATTACGAGCAGTACTTC
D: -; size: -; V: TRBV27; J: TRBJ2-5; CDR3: CASSSRETQYF; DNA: TGTGCCAGCAGTTCGCGGGAGACCCAGTACTTC
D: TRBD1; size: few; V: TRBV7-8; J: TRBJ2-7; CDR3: CASSWTRQGSYEQYF; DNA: TGTGCCAGCAGCTGGACGAGACAGGGCAGCTACGAGCAGTACTTC
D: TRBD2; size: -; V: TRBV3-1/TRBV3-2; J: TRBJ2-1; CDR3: CASSRGLAGASYNEQFF; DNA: TGTGCCAGCTCCCGGGGACTAGCGGGAGCCTCCTACAATGAGCAGTTCTTC
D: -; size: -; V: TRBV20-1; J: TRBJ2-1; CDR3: CSARDQAEQFF; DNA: TGCAGTGCTAGAGATCAGGCTGAGCAGTTCTTC
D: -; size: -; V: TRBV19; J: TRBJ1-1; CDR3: CASSISHTMNTEAFF; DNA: TGTGCCAGTAGTATATCTCACACCATGAACACTGAAGCTTTCTTT
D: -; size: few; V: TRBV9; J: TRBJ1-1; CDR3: CASSHRPNTEAFF; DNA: TGTGCCAGCAGTCACAGACCGAACACTGAAGCTTTCTTT
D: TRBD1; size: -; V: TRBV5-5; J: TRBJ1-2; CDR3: CASSLGQGPYGYTF; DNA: TGTGCCAGCAGCTTGGGACAGGGACCCTATGGCTACACCTTC